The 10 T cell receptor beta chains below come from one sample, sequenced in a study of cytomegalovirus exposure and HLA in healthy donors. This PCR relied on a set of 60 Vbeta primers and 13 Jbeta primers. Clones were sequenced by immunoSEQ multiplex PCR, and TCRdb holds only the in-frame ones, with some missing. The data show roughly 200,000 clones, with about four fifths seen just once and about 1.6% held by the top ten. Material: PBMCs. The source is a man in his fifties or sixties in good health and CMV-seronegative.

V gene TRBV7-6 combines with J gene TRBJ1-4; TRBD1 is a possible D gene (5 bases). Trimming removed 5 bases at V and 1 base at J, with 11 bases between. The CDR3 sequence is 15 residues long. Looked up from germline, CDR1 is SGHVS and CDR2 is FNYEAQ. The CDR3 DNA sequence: TGTGCCAGCAGCCAGATGGGGGGAACTAATGAAAAACTGTTTTTT. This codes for CASSQMGGTNEKLFF.

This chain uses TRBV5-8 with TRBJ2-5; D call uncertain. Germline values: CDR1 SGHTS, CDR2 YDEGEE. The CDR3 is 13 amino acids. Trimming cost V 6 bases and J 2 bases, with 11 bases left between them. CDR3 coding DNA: TGTGCCAGCATCCTTAGAAATCAAGAGACCCAGTACTTC. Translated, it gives CASILRNQETQYF.

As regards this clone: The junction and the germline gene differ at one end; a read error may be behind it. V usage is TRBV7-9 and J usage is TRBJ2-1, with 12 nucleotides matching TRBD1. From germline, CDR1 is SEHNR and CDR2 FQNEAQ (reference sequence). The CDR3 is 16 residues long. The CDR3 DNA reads TGTTCCAGCAGCCATACGGCGGGACAGGGGGCCTATGAGCAGTTCTTC. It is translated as CSSSHTAGQGAYEQFF. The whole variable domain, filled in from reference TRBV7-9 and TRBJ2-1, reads DTGVSQNPRHKITKRGQNVTFRCDPISEHNRLYWYRQTLGQGPEFLTYFQNEAQLEKSRLLSDRFSAERPKGSFSTLEIQRTEQGDSAMYLCSSSHTAGQGAYEQFFGPGTRLTVL.

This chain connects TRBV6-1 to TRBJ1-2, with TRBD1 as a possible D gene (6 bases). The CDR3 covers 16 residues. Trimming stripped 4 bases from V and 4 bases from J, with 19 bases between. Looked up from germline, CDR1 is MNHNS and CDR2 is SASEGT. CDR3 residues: CASSGAHQGTFYGYTF. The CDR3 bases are TGTGCCAGCAGTGGCGCACACCAGGGGACCTTCTATGGCTACACCTTC.

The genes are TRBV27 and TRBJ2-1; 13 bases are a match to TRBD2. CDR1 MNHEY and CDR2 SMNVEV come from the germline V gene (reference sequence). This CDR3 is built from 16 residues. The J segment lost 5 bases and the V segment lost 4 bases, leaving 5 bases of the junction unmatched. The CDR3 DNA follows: TGTGCCAGCAGTTCCGGACTAGCGGGGGCCCACAATGAGCAGTTCTTC. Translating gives CASSSGLAGAHNEQFF.

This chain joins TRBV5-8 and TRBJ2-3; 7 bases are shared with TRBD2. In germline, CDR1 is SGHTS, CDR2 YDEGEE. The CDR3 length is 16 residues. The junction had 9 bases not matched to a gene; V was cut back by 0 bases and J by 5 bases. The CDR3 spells CASSLEAGDGGDTQYF. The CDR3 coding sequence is TGTGCCAGCAGCTTGGAGGCGGGAGACGGGGGAGATACGCAGTATTTT.

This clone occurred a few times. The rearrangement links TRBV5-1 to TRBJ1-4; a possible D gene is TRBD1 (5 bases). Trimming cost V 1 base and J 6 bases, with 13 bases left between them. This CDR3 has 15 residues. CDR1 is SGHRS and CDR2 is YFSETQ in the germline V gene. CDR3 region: CASSLFAQDDEKLFF. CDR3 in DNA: TGCGCCAGCAGCTTGTTTGCACAGGATGATGAAAAACTGTTTTTT.

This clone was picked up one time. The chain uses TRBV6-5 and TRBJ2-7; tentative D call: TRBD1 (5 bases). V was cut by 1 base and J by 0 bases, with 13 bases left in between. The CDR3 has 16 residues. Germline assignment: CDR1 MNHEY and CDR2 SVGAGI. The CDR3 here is CASSYWGRQSSYEQYF. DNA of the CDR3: TGTGCCAGCAGTTACTGGGGCCGACAGAGCTCCTACGAGCAGTACTTC.

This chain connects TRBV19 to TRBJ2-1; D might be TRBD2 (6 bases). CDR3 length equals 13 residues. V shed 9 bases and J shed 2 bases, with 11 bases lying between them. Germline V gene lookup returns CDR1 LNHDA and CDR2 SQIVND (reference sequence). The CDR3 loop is CASGSGPYNEQFF. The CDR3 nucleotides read TGTGCCAGCGGTAGCGGACCCTACAATGAGCAGTTCTTC.

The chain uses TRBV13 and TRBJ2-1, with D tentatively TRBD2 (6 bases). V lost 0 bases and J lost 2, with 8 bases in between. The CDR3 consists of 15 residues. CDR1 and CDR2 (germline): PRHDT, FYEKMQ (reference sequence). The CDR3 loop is CASSLGASAYNEQFF. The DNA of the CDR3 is TGTGCCAGCAGCTTAGGCGCTAGCGCCTACAATGAGCAGTTCTTC.